Shown below are 15 T cell receptor beta chains from a single sample sequenced in a study of massively parallel sequencing of T cell beta chains. One entry per CDR3 protein, called by TCRdb with MiXCR from the 5' RACE reads. The sample yields under 4,500 distinct CDR3 sequences, 35% to 45% seen once. Input material: commercial RNA from peripheral blood pooled from many donors. Receptor source: a pool of human donors in good health; the sample was commercial RNA pooled from many donors.

The rearrangement joins TRBV4-1 to TRBJ1-6; D call uncertain. Trimming took off 6 bases at V and 5 bases at J, with 14 bases between the two ends. This CDR3 spans 15 amino acids. Per the germline V gene, CDR1 is MGHRA and CDR2 is YSYEKL. In DNA form, the CDR3 reads TGCGCCAGCAGTCCCGGGTTTCAGGATAATTCACCCCTCCACTTT. Translated: CASSPGFQDNSPLHF.

This sequence joins TRBV27 and TRBJ2-7; possibly TRBD1 or TRBD2 for D (6 bases each). V was clipped by 4 bases and J by 5 bases, with 9 bases between them. Germline V lookup: CDR1 MNHEY, CDR2 SMNVEV (reference sequence). This CDR3 contains 12 residues. The DNA of the CDR3 is TGTGCCAGCAGTTGGGGGGCAAACGAGCAGTACTTC. Its protein is CASSWGANEQYF.

The CDR3 region is CASSLSGAGHYEQYF. CDR3 nucleotide sequence: TGTGCCAGCAGTTTGTCTGGTGCAGGGCACTACGAGCAGTACTTC. The V call is TRBV12-3 or TRBV12-4, the J call TRBJ2-7, with D perhaps TRBD1 (5 bases). There are 15 residues in the CDR3. The V end was cut by 3 bases, the J end by 3 bases, with 15 bases between.

This clonotype came up a few times. The DNA of the CDR3 is TGCAGTGCGAGGACAGGGGGGATTTATACGCAGTATTTT. Residues: CSARTGGIYTQYF. This chain uses TRBV20-1 with TRBJ2-3; 10 positions match TRBD1. V lost 6 bases to trimming and J lost 7 bases; unmatched junction nucleotides: 7. The CDR3 is 13 amino acids. Germline CDR1 reads DFQATT; CDR2 reads SNEGSKA (reference sequence).

Concerning this clonotype: Germline is not matched at one junction end, which may reflect a read error. V usage is TRBV4-2 and J usage is TRBJ2-5, with D hard to call. This CDR3 has 14 residues. Looked up from germline, CDR1 is LGHNA and CDR2 is YNFKEQ. The CDR3 nucleotides are TGTTCCAGCAGCCAAGGTTTGTCTGGAGAGACCCAGTACTTC. This encodes CSSSQGLSGETQYF.

This clonotype was counted between two and nine times. This CDR3 reads CSARIAGVDEQYF. In DNA, the CDR3 is TGCAGTGCTAGAATAGCGGGAGTCGACGAGCAGTACTTC. The chain couples TRBV20-1 to TRBJ2-7; 9 positions agree with TRBD2. CDR1 is DFQATT and CDR2 is SNEGSKA in the germline V gene (reference sequence). V lost 2 bases to trimming and J lost 5 bases; unmatched junction nucleotides: 4. CDR3 length equals 13 residues.

This clonotype was seen a few times. J is TRBJ2-1 and V is TRBV6-2 or TRBV6-3; no clear D gene. CDR1 is MNHEY and CDR2 is SVGEGT in the germline V gene. This CDR3 is built from 12 residues. Between the trimmed V and J ends, which lost 4 bases and 6 bases, there was a span of 7 bases. Written as DNA, the CDR3 is TGTGCCAGCAGTTCCCCGGGCAATGAGCAGTTCTTC. Residues: CASSSPGNEQFF.

Judged by abundance, this clonotype is medium-sized. The chain joins TRBV25-1 to TRBJ1-5, with D possibly TRBD1 on 6 matching bases. Germline V gene sequence: CDR1 MGHDK, CDR2 SYGVNS. The ends were cut back, 7 bases at V and 4 bases at J, with 11 bases in the middle. There are 13 residues in the CDR3. DNA for the CDR3: TGTGCCAGCAAAGGGGGATGGAATCAGCCCCAGCATTTT. The encoded protein is CASKGGWNQPQHF.

V and J are TRBV6-2 or TRBV6-3 and TRBJ2-6, with D maybe TRBD1 (5 bases). The germline V gene encodes CDR1 MNHEY and CDR2 SVGEGT. The CDR3 totals 15 residues. V dropped 5 bases and J dropped 2 bases, with 10 bases sitting between them. The CDR3 sequence is CASSPPGTGANVLTF. The CDR3 nucleotides read TGTGCCAGCAGTCCACCAGGGACTGGGGCCAACGTCCTGACTTTC.

In this sample, this clonotype turned up a few times. V and J are TRBV5-1 and TRBJ2-1; perhaps D is TRBD1 or TRBD2 (6 bases each). The CDR3 is 14 amino acids. Germline values: CDR1 SGHRS, CDR2 YFSETQ. V shed 4 bases and J shed 6 bases, with 14 bases lying between them. CDR3 sequence: CASSTPGGSNEQFF. CDR3 bases: TGCGCCAGCAGCACGCCCGGGGGCAGCAATGAGCAGTTCTTC. The entire variable domain, with the rest obtained from reference TRBV5-1 and TRBJ2-1, is as follows: KAGVTQTPRYLIKTRGQQVTLSCSPISGHRSVSWYQQTPGQGLQFLFEYFSETQRNKGNFPGRFSGRQFSNSRSEMNVSTLELGDSALYLCASSTPGGSNEQFFGPGTRLTVL.

This clonotype was found a few times. The chain uses TRBV20-1 and TRBJ1-1, with D unclear. Germline V gene sequence: CDR1 DFQATT, CDR2 SNEGSKA (reference sequence). The CDR3 sequence is 11 residues long. V lost 5 bases to trimming and J lost 0 bases, with 4 bases between them. This CDR3 is CSAGVNTEAFF. CDR3 DNA sequence: TGCAGTGCTGGAGTGAACACTGAAGCTTTCTTT.

By share, this clonotype ranks as medium-sized. This chain uses TRBV20-1 with TRBJ1-5, with D hard to call. The CDR3 runs to 14 residues. Germline V gene data show CDR1 as DFQATT and CDR2 as SNEGSKA (reference sequence). V lost 1 base to trimming and J lost 1 base, with 8 bases between them. The CDR3 DNA is TGCAGTGCTAGAGGGGTGGGCAGCAATCAGCCCCAGCATTTT. Amino acid sequence: CSARGVGSNQPQHF.

The gene calls are TRBV7-2 and TRBJ2-3; D is possibly TRBD2 (5 bases). V gave up 5 bases and J gave up 8 bases, with 17 bases separating them. Per germline, CDR1 SGHTA and CDR2 FQGNSA. The CDR3 is 14 residues long. The CDR3 protein is CASSILAGGGTQYF. CDR3 DNA sequence: TGTGCCAGCAGCATTCTAGCTGGAGGAGGTACGCAGTATTTT.

This chain connects TRBV5-1 to TRBJ1-1; 8 bases line up with TRBD1. Unmatched junction bases numbered 9, after V lost 4 bases and J lost 7 bases. This CDR3 has 14 amino acids. Germline CDR1 is SGHRS and CDR2 is YFSETQ. In nucleotides, the CDR3 is TGCGCCAGCAGCCCGACACAGGGGGTTGGTGAAGCTTTCTTT. It is translated as CASSPTQGVGEAFF.

The V and J genes are TRBV5-6 and TRBJ2-5; 10 bases line up with TRBD2. The CDR3 has 12 residues. V lost 5 bases to trimming and J lost 5 bases; unmatched junction nucleotides: 0. CDR1 is SGHDT, CDR2 YYEEEE, per germline. The CDR3 reads CASRLAGETQYF. The CDR3 DNA sequence: TGTGCCAGCAGACTAGCGGGGGAGACCCAGTACTTC.